These T cell receptor beta chains were read from a single sample in a study of OX40 agonist ivuxolimab in advanced cancers. Produced via immunoSEQ multiplex PCR; TCRdb's table is partial and in-frame only. The data hold 14,000 or so clones, with 77% observed a single time. Sequencing was performed on CD4+ or CD8+ T cells sorted from blood, taken in a trial of the OX40 agonist ivuxolimab. These receptors were collected from an adult with an advanced solid tumor such as melanoma, head and neck, liver or kidney cancer. Each CDR3 is given with its conserved first and last residue. The D gene is left open where the match is weak. Expanded clones are given a class, and other clones once, few, many or no size at all.

clone size,D gene,V gene,J gene,CDR3 DNA,CDR3 protein
.,TRBD2,TRBV15,TRBJ2-1,TGTGCCACCAGCAGACGAGATCAACAACCCGTAACTAGCGGAACCTACAATGAGCAGTTCTTC,CATSRRDQQPVTSGTYNEQFF
.,.,TRBV4-1,TRBJ2-2,TGCGCCAGCAGTCGGGCCGGGGCCGGGGAGCTGTTTTTT,CASSRAGAGELFF
.,TRBD1,TRBV6-4,TRBJ2-3,TGTGCCAGCGCCCGGGCCCCGGGACAGGGGGCAGATACGCAGTATTTT,CASARAPGQGADTQYF
.,.,TRBV19,TRBJ2-2,TGTGCCAGTAGTATAGGATTAGTCGGGGAGCTGTTTTTT,CASSIGLVGELFF
.,.,TRBV12-5,TRBJ2-7,TGTGCTAGTGGTAATAGCGGAACCTCCTACGAGCAGTACTTC,CASGNSGTSYEQYF
.,TRBD2,TRBV5-1,TRBJ2-1,TGCGCCAGCAGCTTAGAGACTAGCGGCTACAATGAGCAGTTCTTC,CASSLETSGYNEQFF
.,.,TRBV27,TRBJ2-1,TGTGCCAGCAGTTTTATTAGCGGTCCCTACAATGAGCAGTTCTTC,CASSFISGPYNEQFF
.,TRBD1,TRBV11-2,TRBJ2-2,TGTGCCAGCAGCTTGGAGAGGACAGGGAACACCGGAGAGCTGTTTTTT,CASSLERTGNTGELFF
few,.,TRBV4-1,TRBJ2-1,TGCGCCAGCAGCCAAGATTCCGCTAGCAACAATGAGCAGTTCTTC,CASSQDSASNNEQFF
.,TRBD1,TRBV6-1,TRBJ2-4,TGTGCCAGCAGTGAAGGACAGGGGCGAGCCAAAAACATTCAGTACTTC,CASSEGQGRAKNIQYF
.,.,TRBV18,TRBJ1-2,TGTGCCAGCTCACCCATGATATTGGCAGGGGACTATGGCTACACCTTC,CASSPMILAGDYGYTF
.,.,TRBV10-3,TRBJ2-5,TGTGCCATCAGTGATCTAGGAGGAGAGACCCAGTACTTC,CAISDLGGETQYF
.,.,TRBV5-4,TRBJ2-7,TGTGCCAGCAGCTTTTCAGGGGGGTACGAGCAGTACTTC,CASSFSGGYEQYF
medium-sized,TRBD1,TRBV5-1,TRBJ1-2,TGCGCCAGCAGCTTACAGGGGGATGGCTACACCTTC,CASSLQGDGYTF
.,.,TRBV6-5,TRBJ1-1,TGTGCCAGCGACAACAGTAACACTGAAGCTTTCTTT,CASDNSNTEAFF
.,.,TRBV11-1,TRBJ2-5,TGTGCCAGCAGCTCTAGCGAGACCCAGTACTTC,CASSSSETQYF
.,TRBD2,TRBV6-1,TRBJ2-1,TGTGCCAGCAGGCTAGCGGGAGGGTACAATGAGCAGTTCTTC,CASRLAGGYNEQFF
.,TRBD1,TRBV5-6,TRBJ1-4,TGTGCCAGCAGCTTAGGGACAGGGATTGAAAAACTGTTTTTT,CASSLGTGIEKLFF
.,.,TRBV6-5,TRBJ2-7,TGTGCCAGCAGAACCAGCTACGAGCAGTACTTC,CASRTSYEQYF
.,TRBD2,TRBV7-6,TRBJ2-2,TGTGCCAGCAGCCTCCGGACTAGCGGGAGTACCGGGGAGCTGTTTTTT,CASSLRTSGSTGELFF
once,TRBD2,TRBV28,TRBJ2-1,TGTGCCAGCAGTCTCGGGACTAGCGGGAGGACCTACAATGAGCAGTTCTTC,CASSLGTSGRTYNEQFF
.,.,TRBV11-2,TRBJ1-1,TGTGCCAGCAGCTTAGCGAAGGGGTACACTGAAGCTTTCTTT,CASSLAKGYTEAFF
few,TRBD1,TRBV6-1,TRBJ1-4,TGTGCCAGCAGTCCTGGACAGGGGGCTTACGAAAAACTGTTTTTT,CASSPGQGAYEKLFF
.,TRBD1,TRBV14,TRBJ2-7,TGTGCCAGCAGCATACAGGGGAACGAGCAGTACTTC,CASSIQGNEQYF
.,.,TRBV30,TRBJ1-2,TGTGCCTGGGGGCTTCAGACCGGTGGCTACACCTTC,CAWGLQTGGYTF
.,TRBD2,TRBV5-4,TRBJ2-5,TGTGCCAGCAGCTTGGCCAAACTGGGAGGGCTAGAGACCCAGTACTTC,CASSLAKLGGLETQYF
.,TRBD1,TRBV7-8,TRBJ1-2,TGTGCCAGCAGCTTAGAGGCAGGGGGAGTATTGGGTGGCTACACCTTC,CASSLEAGGVLGGYTF
.,.,TRBV23-1,TRBJ1-2,TGCGCCAGCAGTCAATCGTCGGTTAGGTATCGGGATGGCTACACCTTC,CASSQSSVRYRDGYTF
.,.,TRBV4-1,TRBJ2-7,TGCGCCAGCAGCCAAGATCCGGGAACGGTCTACGAGCAGTACTTC,CASSQDPGTVYEQYF
.,.,TRBV18,TRBJ2-5,TGTGCCAGCTCACCATCGGGGGAGACCCAGTACTTC,CASSPSGETQYF
once,.,TRBV11-2,TRBJ2-7,TGTGCCAGCAGCGCCGCTTACGAGCAGTACTTC,CASSAAYEQYF
few,TRBD1,TRBV7-8,TRBJ2-6,TGTGCCAGCAGTCCCGGGACAGGGTCCTCTGGGGCCAACGTCCTGACTTTC,CASSPGTGSSGANVLTF
.,.,TRBV27,TRBJ1-5,TGTGCCAGCAGTTTGTCTGGGGGACAGCCCCAGCATTTT,CASSLSGGQPQHF
.,.,TRBV2,TRBJ1-2,TGTGCCAGCAGGGGGTCCTACGGGAGCTATGGCTACACCTTC,CASRGSYGSYGYTF
.,.,TRBV5-5,TRBJ2-5,TGTGCCAGCAGCGACATCACCGGGAAAGAGACCCAGTACTTC,CASSDITGKETQYF
.,.,TRBV30,TRBJ1-3,TGTGCCTGGAGTCGGGGCGGCGCTGGAAACACCATATATTTT,CAWSRGGAGNTIYF
.,.,TRBV19,TRBJ2-2,TGTGCCAGTACCCTAGCTGGCGGGGAGCTGTTTTTT,CASTLAGGELFF
.,TRBD2,TRBV2,TRBJ2-1,TGTGCCAGCAGTGTTGGGACTAGCGGGGCCAATGAGCAGTTCTTC,CASSVGTSGANEQFF
.,TRBD1,TRBV28,TRBJ2-7,TGTGCCAGCAGTCCCGGGGACAGGGCCTACGAGCAGTACTTC,CASSPGDRAYEQYF
.,TRBD2,TRBV27,TRBJ2-1,TGTGCCAGCAGTTTATTTGGACTAGCGGAATACAATGAGCAGTTCTTC,CASSLFGLAEYNEQFF
.,.,TRBV5-1,TRBJ2-1,TGCGCCAGCAGCCCGGGTTCGGTCATTCAGTTCTTC,CASSPGSVIQFF
.,.,TRBV19,TRBJ2-5,TGTGCCAGTAGTATAAAAGCCCAGTACAGCACCCAGTACTTC,CASSIKAQYSTQYF
.,.,TRBV7-8,TRBJ2-7,TGTGCCAGCTCAAGAGGGGGCTACGAGCAGTACTTC,CASSRGGYEQYF
.,.,TRBV7-9,TRBJ2-7,TGTGCCAGCAGCCTTACGGGGTTAGAGCAGTACTTC,CASSLTGLEQYF
.,.,TRBV2,TRBJ2-7,TGTGCCAGCAGTGATCTCCAAGGATTGGGCTCCTACGAGCAGTACTTC,CASSDLQGLGSYEQYF
.,TRBD1,TRBV9,TRBJ2-7,TGTGCCAGCATCTCAGGGGGCGATGCCTTC,CASISGGDAF
.,TRBD2,TRBV19,TRBJ2-2,TGTGCCAGTACCCCGCTAGCGGGAGTTCCGGGCACCGGGGAGCTGTTTTTT,CASTPLAGVPGTGELFF
medium-sized,.,TRBV9,TRBJ2-7,TGTGCCAGCAGCGTAGCTGGCAGGGGGGCCGAGCAGTACTTC,CASSVAGRGAEQYF
.,TRBD2,TRBV7-9,TRBJ2-2,TGTGCCAGCAGCGGACTAGCAGGGGCCGGGGAGCTGTTTTTT,CASSGLAGAGELFF
.,.,TRBV9,TRBJ2-3,TGTGCCAGCAGCGTAGGGGGAGGGGGCGCAGATACGCAGTATTTT,CASSVGGGGADTQYF
.,TRBD2,TRBV19,TRBJ2-3,TGTGCCAGTAGTACCCTAGCGGGAGGCGCCACAGATACGCAGTATTTT,CASSTLAGGATDTQYF
.,TRBD1,TRBV5-1,TRBJ2-5,TGCGCCAGCAGCTGGGGGACAGGTCAAGAGACCCAGTACTTC,CASSWGTGQETQYF
.,.,TRBV5-6,TRBJ2-1,TGTGCCAGCAGCTTGGGGCCCAATGAGCAGTTCTTC,CASSLGPNEQFF
.,.,TRBV6-5,TRBJ1-1,TGTGCCAGCAGTCCAACCTCCGCAATGAGTGCTTTCTTT,CASSPTSAMSAFF
.,TRBD2,TRBV7-9,TRBJ2-7,TGTGCCAGCAGCTGGACTAGCGAAGAGCAGTACTTC,CASSWTSEEQYF
.,.,TRBV19,TRBJ2-1,TGTGCCAGTTCGGCGGGAAACTACAATGAGCAGTTCTTC,CASSAGNYNEQFF
.,TRBD2,TRBV6-1,TRBJ2-3,TGTGCCAGCAGTGTACCAGCGGGAGGGCTTGATACGCAGTATTTT,CASSVPAGGLDTQYF
.,.,TRBV4-1,TRBJ2-5,TGCGCCAGCAGCCCGGACAACCAAGAGACCCAGTACTTC,CASSPDNQETQYF
.,.,TRBV7-8,TRBJ1-1,TGTGCCAGCAGCTTAGTTACCGGGGGCTTCGCTGAAGCTTTCTTT,CASSLVTGGFAEAFF
.,.,TRBV5-4,TRBJ1-3,TGTGCCAGCAGCCTATCCGGACGGAACTCTGGAAACACCATATATTTT,CASSLSGRNSGNTIYF